This T cell receptor (beta chain) was captured in a study of blood T cells in healthy people across ages. A J-beta primer mix and a sample-barcoded 5' primer were used in a second PCR of roughly 6 to 11 cycles. TCRdb processed the 5' RACE reads anew with MiXCR; each CDR3 protein has one entry. Of 700,000 or so distinct CDR3 sequences in the sample, about a fifth were seen once. The CDR3 consists of 18 residues. Trimming cost V 0 bases and J 1 base, with 17 bases left between them. The germline V gene encodes CDR1 SGHDN and CDR2 FVKESK. Specimen: blood. The chain employs TRBV14 and TRBJ2-3; D unclear. The receptor's source is a man in his 70s in good health. The CDR3 DNA reads as TGTGCCAGCAGCCAAGATTTTTATTGGGGTTCTGGCACAGATACGCAGTATTTT. Its protein product is CASSQDFYWGSGTDTQYF.